These 21 T cell receptor beta chains were all obtained from the same sample, sequenced in a study of low-dose radiotherapy and immunotherapy resistance in tumors. Alpha- and beta-chain coverage of first-strand cDNA came from TRAV- and TRBV-specific primers. It was with a constant-region primer and a V-primer adapter that TCRs were amplified over approximately 18 PCR cycles. MiXCR, applied by TCRdb to the reads, yields one record per CDR3 protein. Of around 68,000 distinct CDR3 sequences in the sample, 26% were seen once. Described time point: before trial treatment. The sample here was PBMCs, taken before treatment. The receptors originated from a male donor with rectosigmoid adenocarcinoma.

This clonotype was seen ten or more times. The chain employs TRBV29-1 and TRBJ2-2, with D maybe TRBD1 (6 bases). Trimming removed 3 bases at V and 1 base at J, with 9 bases between. CDR3 length: 14 amino acids. Germline CDR1 is SQVTM and CDR2 is ANQGSEA. CDR3 protein: CSVDKDRNTGELFF. For the CDR3, the DNA is TGCAGCGTTGATAAGGACAGGAACACCGGGGAGCTGTTTTTT.

This clonotype was seen a handful of times. The V gene is TRBV3-1, the J gene TRBJ2-1; TRBD2 agrees at 9 bases. Germline V gene sequence: CDR1 LGHDT, CDR2 YNNKEL (reference sequence). V lost 4 bases and J lost 6; bases outside the gene matches: 10. This CDR3 has 16 amino acids. The chain's CDR3 is CASSPRGSGSPNEQFF. The CDR3 coding sequence is TGTGCCAGCAGCCCCCGGGGTAGCGGGAGCCCCAATGAGCAGTTCTTC.

This clonotype was picked up many times. The chain couples TRBV6-2 or TRBV6-3 to TRBJ2-5; tentative D call: TRBD2 (6 bases). V lost 4 bases and J lost 2, with 17 bases in between. The germline CDR1 and CDR2 sequences are MNHEY and SVGEGT. The CDR3 is made up of 16 amino acids. CDR3 DNA sequence: TGTGCCAGCAGTTGGGGGGTCTCTTGGCCGCAAGAGACCCAGTACTTC. It translates to CASSWGVSWPQETQYF.

This clonotype occurred many times. This rearrangement joins TRBV5-8 to TRBJ1-1; D is undetermined. The CDR3 contains 14 residues. Trimming took 4 bases from V and 1 from J, leaving 11 bases between them. Germline lookup yields CDR1 SGHTS and CDR2 YDEGEE. The CDR3 DNA reads as TGTGCCAGCAGCAGGATGGACGGGAACACTGAAGCTTTCTTT. Encoded protein: CASSRMDGNTEAFF.

The chain is built from TRBV12-3 or TRBV12-4 and TRBJ2-4, with D possibly being TRBD1 (6 bases). V lost 3 bases to trimming and J lost 6 bases, with 15 bases between them. The CDR3 loop spans 15 amino acids. The CDR3 DNA follows: TGTGCCAGCAGTTTCGGAACAGGGATCCCAAACATTCAGTACTTC. Amino acids: CASSFGTGIPNIQYF.

This clonotype has ten or more counts. The chain links TRBV7-2 to TRBJ2-5; the match to TRBD2 covers 15 bases. J gave up 5 bases and V 5 bases, and 6 bases lay outside the gene matches. Germline values: CDR1 SGHTA, CDR2 FQGNSA. The CDR3 consists of 16 residues. The CDR3 coding sequence is TGTGCCAGCAGCGTCGGACTAGCGGGGGGGCGGGAGACCCAGTACTTC. Its protein product is CASSVGLAGGRETQYF.

This clonotype was observed many times. The chain joins TRBV6-2 or TRBV6-3 to TRBJ2-5; 10 nucleotides agree with TRBD2. In germline, CDR1 is MNHEY, CDR2 SVGEGT. This CDR3 is 15 amino acids long. The junction had 3 bases not matched to a gene; V was cut back by 2 bases and J by 3 bases. The CDR3 spells CASSYPLAGEETQYF. CDR3 in DNA: TGTGCCAGCAGTTACCCTCTAGCGGGGGAAGAGACCCAGTACTTC.

This clonotype has at least ten counts. V gene TRBV29-1 combines with J gene TRBJ2-3; 10 bases fit TRBD2. This CDR3 contains 15 residues. V was pared by 6 bases and J by 3 bases, with 9 bases of the junction left unmatched. Germline CDR1 reads SQVTM; CDR2 reads ANQGSEA. The CDR3 bases are TGCAGCGTGGACGGGACTAGCGACGTTACAGATACGCAGTATTTT. As protein: CSVDGTSDVTDTQYF.

At least ten counts were recorded for this clonotype. The J gene is TRBJ2-2, the V gene TRBV5-6; D gene unclear. The ends were cut back, 10 bases at V and 0 bases at J, with 13 bases in the middle. CDR3 length: 14 residues. From germline, CDR1 is SGHDT and CDR2 YYEEEE. The CDR3 reads CACGSFANTGELFF. The DNA for the CDR3 is TGTGCCTGTGGGTCGTTCGCGAACACCGGGGAGCTGTTTTTT. Complete variable domain (other parts from reference TRBV5-6 and TRBJ2-2): DAGVTQSPTHLIKTRGQQVTLRCSPKSGHDTVSWYQQALGQGPQFIFQYYEEEERQRGNFPDRFSGHQFPNYSSELNVNALLLGDSALYLCACGSFANTGELFFGEGSRLTVL.

This clonotype was recorded at least ten times. This rearrangement joins TRBV7-2 to TRBJ2-7; weak D call: TRBD1 (6 bases). The V gene's germline CDR1 is SGHTA and CDR2 FQGNSA. The CDR3 is made up of 14 amino acids. Trimming removed 2 bases at V and 9 bases at J, with 17 bases between. CDR3 protein: CASSLSMGAQGQYF. CDR3 bases: TGTGCCAGCAGCTTAAGTATGGGGGCGCAGGGGCAGTACTTC.

This clonotype appeared many times. The rearrangement uses TRBV13 and TRBJ1-2; D gene ambiguous. Deletions cut 5 bases from V and 5 bases from J, with 12 bases between. CDR1 is PRHDT, CDR2 FYEKMQ, per germline (reference sequence). The CDR3 is made up of 13 amino acids. The CDR3 region has the DNA TGTGCCAGCAGCGAATGGACTACTTATGGCTACACCTTC. It specifies CASSEWTTYGYTF. Full variable domain (rest looked up from reference TRBV13 and TRBJ1-2): AAGVIQSPRHLIKEKRETATLKCYPIPRHDTVYWYQQGPGQDPQFLISFYEKMQSDKGSIPDRFSAQQFSDYHSELNMSSLELGDSALYFCASSEWTTYGYTFGSGTRLTVV.

The sample holds many counts of this clonotype. V and J are TRBV2 and TRBJ2-3; the match to TRBD2 covers 12 bases. There are 17 residues in the CDR3. The V and J ends lost 7 bases and 4 bases, in that order; junction bases with no gene match: 12. Looked up from germline, CDR1 is SNHLY and CDR2 is FYNNEI. CDR3 nucleotides: TGTGCCAGCATCAGACTAGCGGGGGCCGTCTACGCAGATACGCAGTATTTT. Protein sequence: CASIRLAGAVYADTQYF.

Points on this clonotype: A far larger clone differs by one base, so this is likely a read error. The rearrangement joins TRBV7-9 to TRBJ1-2; TRBD1 matches 12 bases. Trimming took 8 bases from V and 4 from J; bases not matched to a gene: 8. The germline CDR1 and CDR2 sequences are SEHNR and FQNEAQ (reference sequence). This CDR3 has 15 residues. The CDR3 loop reads CASGSGTGGTYGYTF. Written as DNA, the CDR3 is TGTGCCAGCGGCTCCGGGACAGGGGGCACCTATGGCTACACCTTC.

Ten or more counts support this clonotype. V usage is TRBV20-1 and J usage is TRBJ2-2; 13 nucleotides match TRBD2. This CDR3 spans 16 amino acids. Germline V CDR1 and CDR2: DFQATT, SNEGSKA (reference sequence). V shed 6 bases, J shed 8 bases, and the junction held 12 bases outside the gene matches. CDR3 bases: TGCAGTGCGCCAAAACTAGCGGGGGGGATGGGGGGGGAGCTGTTTTTT. Encoded protein: CSAPKLAGGMGGELFF.

This clonotype has at least ten counts. The rearrangement joins TRBV20-1 to TRBJ2-7; maybe TRBD1 (6 bases). V gave up 2 bases and J gave up 0 bases, with 14 bases separating them. The CDR3 loop spans 15 amino acids. From germline, CDR1 is DFQATT and CDR2 SNEGSKA (reference sequence). CDR3 region: CSARIGQRSSYEQYF. In DNA form, the CDR3 reads TGCAGTGCTAGAATTGGACAGAGAAGCTCCTACGAGCAGTACTTC.

Ten or more counts support this clonotype. V gene TRBV27 combines with J gene TRBJ1-1; no clear D gene. Germline V lookup: CDR1 MNHEY, CDR2 SMNVEV (reference sequence). Trimming cost V 1 base and J 7 bases, with 16 bases left between them. The CDR3 totals 15 residues. The CDR3 loop reads CASSLLSAEGDEAFF. The CDR3 nucleotides read TGTGCCAGCAGTTTATTAAGCGCTGAGGGCGATGAAGCTTTCTTT.

The sample holds many counts of this clonotype. The DNA is omitted, as the CDR3 cannot be located on it reliably, and the CDR3 follows TCRdb's listing. The CDR3 reads CASSSSPGAGFWFEQFF. The chain is built from TRBV27 and TRBJ2-1; the tabulated D call, TRBD1, remains unverified against the DNA. Germline V CDR1 and CDR2: MNHEY, SMNVEV (reference sequence). The CDR3 length is 17 residues, termini included.

This clonotype has a count of ten or more. The rearrangement uses TRBV20-1 and TRBJ2-7, with 7 bases that match TRBD2. The CDR3 loop spans 15 amino acids. The ends lost 5 bases at V and 5 bases at J; junction bases unmatched: 15. In germline, CDR1 is DFQATT, CDR2 SNEGSKA (reference sequence). DNA for the CDR3: TGCAGTGCTCCCTCCGCGGGGGTTACCCTAGACGAGCAGTACTTC. This translates into CSAPSAGVTLDEQYF.

This clonotype was found many times. The junction departs from germline at one end; a sequencing error may be responsible. The V gene is TRBV5-3, the J gene TRBJ2-5; D not certain. TRBV5-3 is recorded as an ORF, its role being uncertain. The CDR3 loop spans 14 amino acids. This chain's CDR3 is CASSLVVGQETQYF. The CDR3 DNA follows: TGTGCCAGCAGCTTGGTAGTTGGCCAAGAGACCCAGTACTTC.

The rearrangement joins TRBV3-1 to TRBJ2-5, with D unresolved. The V end lost 4 bases, the J end lost 5 bases, and 14 bases lay between the germline ends. Germline V lookup: CDR1 LGHDT, CDR2 YNNKEL (reference sequence). The CDR3 is made up of 14 amino acids. The CDR3 loop reads CASSPDGSRETQYF. The CDR3 nucleotides are TGTGCCAGCAGCCCGGACGGTTCCCGGGAGACCCAGTACTTC.

Of note for this clonotype: A far larger clone is only one base removed, so a read error is likely. The rearrangement joins TRBV23-1 to TRBJ2-1; D remains ambiguous. TRBV23-1 is an open reading frame, and its role is uncertain. The ends were cut back, 3 bases at V and 13 bases at J, with 22 bases in the middle. The CDR3 has 15 amino acids. This CDR3 reads CASSQMGSPKNIQFF. The CDR3 nucleotides read TGCGCCAGCAGTCAGATGGGTTCACCCAAAAACATTCAGTTCTTC.